Following are 21 T cell receptor beta chains from one sample sequenced in a study of tumor-infiltrating lymphocytes in primary liver carcinoma. A primer in the constant region served to generate TCR beta cDNA from 500 ng of total RNA. The TCR beta library was amplified through three nested multiplex PCR rounds in a modified ARM-PCR procedure. It was with TRBV1-TRBV30 forward primers and a C-beta reverse primer that the first two PCR rounds were run, at approximately 10 cycles each. MiXCR was run by TCRdb on the multiplex PCR reads, yielding one entry per CDR3 protein. Here the sample spans more than 50,000 distinct CDR3 sequences, over 65% being singletons. Each 20-30 mg portion of unsorted bulk tissue served as the source for co-extraction of RNA and DNA. Sequencing was performed on liver tumor tissue from sampling region 2. Subset reported: tumor region T2, inferior pole. The receptors were gathered from a man aged 35 to 55 with primary liver carcinoma and hepatitis B virus infection.

The V and J genes are TRBV21-1 and TRBJ2-5; TRBD1, the D gene given by the table, was not confirmed from the DNA. TRBV21-1 is a listed pseudogene. The CDR3 covers 20 residues. The CDR3 nucleotides are TGTGCCAGCAGCATTACCGCTCCCGGGACAGGGAGGTTCAGGCAAGAGGCCCAGTACTTC. Protein sequence: CASSITAPGTGRFRQEAQYF.

As to this clonotype: A read error is possible here, since a much larger clone lies one base away. This sequence joins TRBV5-1 and TRBJ2-3; D perhaps matches TRBD2 (6 bases). Germline V CDR1 and CDR2: SGHRS, YFSETQ. Trimming stripped 4 bases from V and 1 base from J, with 10 bases between. The CDR3 runs to 14 residues. The CDR3 coding sequence is TGCGCCAGCAGCCTAGCGATGGGCACAGATACGCAGTATTTT. Translated: CASSLAMGTDTQYF. Based on the CDR3 plus reference TRBV5-1 and TRBJ2-3, the full variable domain is KAGVTQTPRYLIKTRGQQVTLSCSPISGHRSVSWYQQTPGQGLQFLFEYFSETQRNKGNFPGRFSGRQFSNSRSEMNVSTLELGDSALYLCASSLAMGTDTQYFGPGTRLTVL.

On this clonotype: The junction departs from the called germline gene at one end, perhaps through a read error. The chain recombines TRBV29-1 with TRBJ2-3, with 9 bases matching TRBD1. CDR3 length equals 14 residues. Germline V gene data show CDR1 as SQVTM and CDR2 as ANQGSEA. The CDR3 nucleotides read TGTAGCGTTGTGGCCGGGACAGGGCCAGATATGCAGTATTTT. Its translation: CSVVAGTGPDMQYF.

Remarks on this clonotype: One end of the junction is discordant with germline, which a read error may explain. The V gene is TRBV4-1, the J gene TRBJ2-2; the D call may be TRBD1 or TRBD2 (5 bases each). The germline gives CDR1 MGHRA, CDR2 YSYEKL. The CDR3 consists of 18 residues. The CDR3 nucleotides are TGCGCCAGCATCCAAGATCCCCTTCGGGGAGCGGACACCAGGGAGCTGTTTTTT. Translated: CASIQDPLRGADTRELFF.

On this clonotype itself: Since the CDR3 does not end with the conserved phenylalanine or tryptophan, this likely comes from a read error. The chain combines TRBV13 with TRBJ2-7; TRBD2 matches 8 bases. CDR3 length equals 17 residues. Germline-derived CDR1 and CDR2 are PRHDT and FYEKMQ (reference sequence). CDR3 sequence reads: CTSSPSSKGLGSYEQYL. Written as DNA, the CDR3 is TGTACCAGCAGCCCTTCGTCTAAGGGACTAGGCTCCTACGAGCAGTACTTA.

Of note for this clonotype: The junction departs from germline at one end; a sequencing error may be responsible. This rearrangement joins TRBV12-3 or TRBV12-4 to TRBJ2-7; D is uncertain. The CDR3 loop spans 14 amino acids. The CDR3 sequence is CASSIYRGPDERYF. Here the CDR3 DNA reads TGTGCCAGCAGTATTTACAGAGGTCCGGACGAGCGGTACTTC.

About this clonotype itself: With a much larger clone just one base away, this may be a read error. The chain recombines TRBV28 with TRBJ2-7; D gene uncertain. CDR1 and CDR2 (germline): MDHEN, SYDVKM. This CDR3 has 12 amino acids. The CDR3 here is CASSHRPHEQCF. The CDR3 DNA follows: TGTGCCAGCAGCCATAGACCCCACGAGCAGTGCTTC.

Worth noting for this clonotype: This may be a read error: a much more frequent sequence differs by one nucleotide. The chain uses TRBV28 and TRBJ2-5, with unresolved D. Germline V CDR1 and CDR2: MDHEN, SYDVKM. CDR3 length equals 14 residues. CDR3 DNA sequence: TGTGCCAGCAGTTCCTTAGGTGTCCAAGAGACCCAGTGCTTC. Residues: CASSSLGVQETQCF. Based on the CDR3 plus reference TRBV28 and TRBJ2-5, the full variable domain is DVKVTQSSRYLVKRTGEKVFLECVQDMDHENMFWYRQDPGLGLRLIYFSYDVKMKEKGDIPEGYSVSREKKERFSLILESASTNQTSMYLCASSSLGVQETQCFGPGTRLLVL.

This clonotype was counted once. This chain connects TRBV11-2 to TRBJ2-5; 12 bases are shared with TRBD2. The CDR3 is 20 residues long. The germline gives CDR1 SGHAT, CDR2 FQNNGV. V lost 0 bases and J lost 7; bases outside the gene matches: 18. For the CDR3, the DNA is TGTGCCAGCAGCTTAGATGCCCCGAACCCACTAGCGGGAGGTCGAGGGACCCAGTACTTC. This encodes CASSLDAPNPLAGGRGTQYF. The full variable domain, with the rest looked up from reference TRBV11-2 and TRBJ2-5, is EAGVAQSPRYKIIEKRQSVAFWCNPISGHATLYWYQQILGQGPKLLIQFQNNGVVDDSQLPKDRFSAERLKGVDSTLKIQPAKLEDSAVYLCASSLDAPNPLAGGRGTQYFGPGTRLLVL.

On this clonotype itself: Since a much larger clone is just one base distant, this may be a read error. The chain couples TRBV5-1 to TRBJ1-1, with a possible D match to TRBD1 (5 bases). Germline V gene sequence: CDR1 SGHRS, CDR2 YFSETQ. This CDR3 comprises 14 residues. Trimming removed 0 bases from V and 5 bases from J, with 11 bases in between. The DNA of the CDR3 is TGCGCCAGCAGCTTGGCCATACAGGAGACTGAAGCTTTCTTT. Its translation: CASSLAIQETEAFF.

To note about this clonotype: This is likely a read error, given that the CDR3 carries no conserved phenylalanine or tryptophan at its end. This chain links TRBV6-2 or TRBV6-3 with TRBJ2-7; 11 positions match TRBD2. V lost 6 bases to trimming and J lost 4 bases; unmatched junction nucleotides: 5. This CDR3 comprises 14 residues. CDR1 and CDR2 from the germline V gene are MNHEY and SVGEGT. The CDR3 nucleotides read TGTGCCAGCAGAGGCGGGACTAGCGGTTACGAGCAGTACTTA. It codes for CASRGGTSGYEQYL.

Concerning this clonotype itself: The junction shows a germline mismatch at one end, possibly a read error. The chain is built from TRBV7-9 and TRBJ2-1; 7 positions match TRBD2. This CDR3 has 16 residues. CDR1 is SEHNR and CDR2 is FQNEAQ in the germline V gene (reference sequence). Here the CDR3 reads CVSSPSRAGVWDEQFF. The CDR3 DNA sequence: TGTGTCAGCAGCCCGAGCAGGGCGGGAGTCTGGGATGAGCAGTTCTTC. Full variable domain (rest looked up from reference TRBV7-9 and TRBJ2-1): DTGVSQNPRHKITKRGQNVTFRCDPISEHNRLYWYRQTLGQGPEFLTYFQNEAQLEKSRLLSDRFSAERPKGSFSTLEIQRTEQGDSAMYLCVSSPSRAGVWDEQFFGPGTRLTVL.

This clonotype turned up a few times. A much larger clone sits a single nucleotide away, making a read error possible. The genes are TRBV5-6 and TRBJ1-1; D unresolved. Trimming removed 5 bases from V and 2 bases from J, with 10 bases in between. The CDR3 contains 13 residues. Germline lookup yields CDR1 SGHDT and CDR2 YYEEEE. This CDR3 reads CASRLYHNTEAFF. DNA of the CDR3: TGTGCCAGCAGATTGTACCATAACACTGAAGCTTTCTTT. The whole variable domain, remainder taken from reference TRBV5-6 and TRBJ1-1, is DAGVTQSPTHLIKTRGQQVTLRCSPKSGHDTVSWYQQALGQGPQFIFQYYEEEERQRGNFPDRFSGHQFPNYSSELNVNALLLGDSALYLCASRLYHNTEAFFGQGTRLTVV.

About this clonotype itself: At one of its ends the junction is not consistent with the germline gene, which may arise from a read error. This sequence joins TRBV20-1 and TRBJ2-1; 14 nucleotides align to TRBD2. The CDR3 consists of 15 residues. Germline assignment: CDR1 DFQATT and CDR2 SNEGSKA (reference sequence). The CDR3 here is CSAGVGTSGSNEQSF. CDR3 bases: TGCAGTGCTGGTGTCGGGACTAGCGGGAGTAATGAGCAGTCCTTC.

A word on this clonotype: Germline is not matched at one junction end, which may reflect a read error. This chain joins TRBV29-1 and TRBJ1-2; maybe TRBD1 (5 bases). In germline, CDR1 is SQVTM, CDR2 ANQGSEA. The CDR3 has 14 residues. DNA for the CDR3: TGCAGCCTTGATGTGAAGGGGACGGTCTATGGCTACACCTTC. Translated, it gives CSLDVKGTVYGYTF.

J is TRBJ1-1 and V is TRBV12-3 or TRBV12-4; D not resolved. This CDR3 is built from 13 residues. V was clipped by 10 bases and J by 4 bases, with 16 bases between them. The CDR3 sequence: CANSLNSLTEAFF. As DNA, the CDR3 is TGTGCCAACAGCTTAAATTCTCTCACTGAAGCTTTCTTT.

The chain uses TRBV11-2 and TRBJ2-1; no firm D call. Germline CDR1 is SGHAT and CDR2 is FQNNGV. The CDR3 covers 15 residues. CDR3 loop: CTTGQDQPSYNKQFF. CDR3 nucleotide sequence: TGTACCACCGGGCAAGACCAGCCATCCTATAATAAGCAGTTCTTC.

This clonotype was detected ten times or more. CDR3 DNA: TGTGCCAGCACCCCCGGGGGCACTGAAGCTTTCTTT. As protein: CASTPGGTEAFF. The chain couples TRBV7-9 to TRBJ1-1; the D gene is possibly TRBD1 (5 bases). CDR3 size: 12 residues. Trimming left V 7 bases short and J 4 bases short, with 10 bases between. The germline V gene encodes CDR1 SEHNR and CDR2 FQNEAQ (reference sequence).

Worth noting for this clonotype: Possible read error: a much larger clone is one base away. In DNA form, the CDR3 reads TGCGCCAGCAGTGGGACAGGTCCCACCGGGGAGCTGTCTTTT. This sequence encodes CASSGTGPTGELSF. The chain uses TRBV10-1 and TRBJ2-2; 7 nucleotides align to TRBD1. Germline CDR1 reads WNHNN; CDR2 reads SYGVQD (reference sequence). The CDR3 has 14 residues.

Of note for this clonotype: The CDR3 does not end in the conserved phenylalanine or tryptophan, so this is likely a read error. This chain uses TRBV11-2 with TRBJ2-7; D gene uncertain. From germline, CDR1 is SGHAT and CDR2 FQNNGV. The CDR3 has 14 residues. This chain's CDR3 is CASSLTDGAYEQYL. CDR3 bases: TGTGCTAGCAGCTTAACCGACGGAGCCTATGAACAGTACTTA.

This chain joins TRBV20-1 and TRBJ1-1, with D hard to call. Germline loops: CDR1 DFQATT, CDR2 SNEGSKA (reference sequence). The CDR3 loop spans 14 amino acids. Trimming pared 6 bases from V and 6 bases from J, leaving 20 bases between. As DNA, the CDR3 is TGCAGTGCCAAAGTTCCGACTGGTAACCCTGAAGCTTTCTTT. This translates into CSAKVPTGNPEAFF.